This TCR beta chain was documented in a study of cytomegalovirus exposure and HLA in healthy donors. The study, taken as a whole, reports: Presence/absence analyses assumed roughly uniform sequencing depth across donors. Earlier results showed most TCR beta V segments being productive about 87% or about 30% of the time.

PCR amplification relied on 60 Vbeta primers (plus 13 Jbeta primers). Method: immunoSEQ multiplex PCR; TCRdb's copy keeps in-frame clones and lacks some. Among some 160,000 clones listed, 60% to 80% were seen once. CDR3 size: 14 residues. Per germline, CDR1 MDHEN and CDR2 SYDVKM. V was pared by 5 bases and J by 6 bases, with 6 bases of the junction left unmatched. Details on this clone: Its antigen is not known.

This sequence was found in a male donor in good health and CMV-seronegative. Sequenced: PBMCs. V gene TRBV28 combines with J gene TRBJ1-5; 8 nucleotides agree with TRBD1. CDR3 coding DNA: TGTGCCAGCAGTCACAGGGGGGAGGGTCAGCCCCAGCATTTT. It codes for CASSHRGEGQPQHF.